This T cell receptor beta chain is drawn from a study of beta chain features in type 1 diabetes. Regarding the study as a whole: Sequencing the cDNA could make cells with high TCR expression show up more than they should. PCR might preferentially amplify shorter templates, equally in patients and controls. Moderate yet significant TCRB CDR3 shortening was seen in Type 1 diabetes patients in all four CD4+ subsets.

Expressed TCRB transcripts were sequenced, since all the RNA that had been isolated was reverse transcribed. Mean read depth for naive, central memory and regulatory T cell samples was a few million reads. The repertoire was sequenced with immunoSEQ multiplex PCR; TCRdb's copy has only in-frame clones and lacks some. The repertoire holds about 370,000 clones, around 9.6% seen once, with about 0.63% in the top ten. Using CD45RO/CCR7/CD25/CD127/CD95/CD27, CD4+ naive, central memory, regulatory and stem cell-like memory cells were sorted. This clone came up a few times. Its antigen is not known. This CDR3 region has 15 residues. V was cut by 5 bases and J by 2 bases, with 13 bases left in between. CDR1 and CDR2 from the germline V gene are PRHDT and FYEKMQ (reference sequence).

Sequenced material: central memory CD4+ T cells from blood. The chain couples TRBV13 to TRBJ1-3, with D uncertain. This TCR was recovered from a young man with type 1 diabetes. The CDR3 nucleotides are TGTGCCAGCAGCCCTCTTACAAGGGCTGGAAACACCATATATTTT. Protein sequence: CASSPLTRAGNTIYF.